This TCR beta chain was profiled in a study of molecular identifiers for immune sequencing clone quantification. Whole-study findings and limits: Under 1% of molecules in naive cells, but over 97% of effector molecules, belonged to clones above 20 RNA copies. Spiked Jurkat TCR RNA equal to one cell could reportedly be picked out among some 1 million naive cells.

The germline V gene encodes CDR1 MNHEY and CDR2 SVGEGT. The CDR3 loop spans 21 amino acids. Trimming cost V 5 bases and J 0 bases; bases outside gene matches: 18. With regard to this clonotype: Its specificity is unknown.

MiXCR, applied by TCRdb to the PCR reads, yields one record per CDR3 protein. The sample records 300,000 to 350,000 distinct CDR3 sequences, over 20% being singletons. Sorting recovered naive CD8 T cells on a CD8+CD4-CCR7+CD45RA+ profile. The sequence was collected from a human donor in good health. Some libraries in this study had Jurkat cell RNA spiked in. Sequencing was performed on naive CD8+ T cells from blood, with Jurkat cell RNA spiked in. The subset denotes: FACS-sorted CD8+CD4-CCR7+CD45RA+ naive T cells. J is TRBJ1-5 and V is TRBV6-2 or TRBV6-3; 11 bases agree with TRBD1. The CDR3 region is CASSDYENPGTGGYSNQPQHF. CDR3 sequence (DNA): TGTGCCAGCAGTGACTACGAGAACCCCGGGACAGGGGGTTATAGCAATCAGCCCCAGCATTTT.